These 28 T cell receptor beta chains were sequenced from one sample in a study of CD4 and CD8 cells across lung adenocarcinoma regions. TCRdb reprocessed the PCR reads with MiXCR, giving one entry per CDR3 protein. The sample shows some 11,000 distinct CDR3 sequences, approximately 63% of them seen only once. Specimen: CD8+ T cells from the margin of a lung tumor. The receptors derive from a male donor with lung adenocarcinoma. The CD4 and CD8 labels of this study may be unreliable.

The CDR3 protein is CASSLEPGPEQYF. The DNA for the CDR3 is TGTGCCAGCAGCTTAGAACCAGGACCGGAGCAGTACTTC. The chain joins TRBV7-9 to TRBJ2-5; D unresolved. There are 13 residues in the CDR3. CDR1 and CDR2 from the germline V gene are SEHNR and FQNEAQ (reference sequence). Trimming cost V 1 base and J 11 bases, with 14 bases left between them.

There are many counts of this clonotype. The V and J genes are TRBV11-2 and TRBJ2-5; D unclear. Per germline, CDR1 SGHAT and CDR2 FQNNGV. The CDR3 has 13 residues. Between the trimmed V and J ends, which lost 3 bases and 4 bases, there was a span of 9 bases. This CDR3 reads CASSLSQLETQYF. CDR3 coding DNA: TGTGCCAGCAGCTTGTCTCAATTAGAGACCCAGTACTTC.

This clonotype occurred once. V gene TRBV6-1 combines with J gene TRBJ2-1, with 9 bases matching TRBD2. The CDR3 runs 15 residues. J gave up 12 bases and V 7 bases, and 16 bases lay outside the gene matches. In germline, CDR1 is MNHNS, CDR2 SASEGT. This chain's CDR3 is CASTHPTSGNNTQFF. CDR3 bases: TGTGCCAGCACCCACCCGACTAGCGGAAACAATACGCAGTTCTTC.

The rearrangement links TRBV24-1 to TRBJ2-1, with a possible D match to TRBD1 (5 bases). Trimming left V 7 bases short and J 6 bases short, with 18 bases between. The CDR3 contains 15 residues. The V gene's germline CDR1 is KGHDR and CDR2 SFDVKD. The CDR3 protein is CATSAPSGHINEQFF. The CDR3 DNA sequence: TGTGCCACCAGCGCCCCCTCAGGGCATATCAATGAGCAGTTCTTC.

This rearrangement joins TRBV6-1 to TRBJ2-4; D assignment may be TRBD1 or TRBD2 (7 bases each). This CDR3 contains 15 residues. From germline, CDR1 is MNHNS and CDR2 SASEGT. DNA of the CDR3: TGTGCTAGGGGGCTCGGCGGGAGTGGGCAAGAGATCCAGTACTTC. Translating it yields CARGLGGSGQEIQYF.

The chain recombines TRBV4-1 with TRBJ2-1; D tentatively reads TRBD1 or TRBD2 (6 bases each). The J call may be mistaken, given a closer DNA end match to TRBJ2-7. The CDR3 has 15 residues. Germline CDR1 is MGHRA and CDR2 is YSYEKL. CDR3 sequence reads: CASSQGGATSYEQYF. The CDR3 region has the DNA TGCGCCAGCAGCCAAGGGGGGGCGACCTCCTACGAGCAGTACTTC.

The V and J genes are TRBV6-1 and TRBJ2-3; tentative D call: TRBD2 (6 bases). The tail of the sequence fits TRBJ2-7 better, so the J call may be wrong. This CDR3 is built from 16 residues. CDR1 and CDR2 from the germline V gene are MNHNS and SASEGT. The DNA of the CDR3 is TGTGCCAGCAGTGACGCGGGGCTGGGAGCTAGAGATACGCAGTACTTC. This gives the protein CASSDAGLGARDTQYF.

This sequence joins TRBV6-5 and TRBJ2-4; TRBD2 agrees at 15 bases. The J call is in doubt because the DNA end fits TRBJ2-7 better. CDR1 is MNHEY and CDR2 is SVGAGI in the germline V gene. This CDR3 has 16 amino acids. CDR3: CASSLGLAGGVGEQYF. The CDR3 DNA is TGTGCCAGCAGTTTGGGACTAGCGGGAGGCGTTGGCGAGCAGTACTTC.

This clonotype appeared a few times. The chain uses TRBV27 and TRBJ1-4; maybe TRBD1 (6 bases). This CDR3 is 15 amino acids long. The V end was cut by 2 bases, the J end by 3 bases, with 10 bases between. CDR1 MNHEY and CDR2 SMNVEV come from the germline V gene (reference sequence). The CDR3 reads CASSLGGGPNEKLFF. The DNA for the CDR3 is TGTGCCAGCAGTTTAGGCGGGGGCCCTAATGAAAAACTGTTTTTT.

This clonotype was picked up many times. The chain has TRBV6-5 and TRBJ2-5; D possibly corresponds to TRBD2 (6 bases). CDR1 is MNHEY and CDR2 is SVGAGI in the germline V gene. Trimming removed 5 bases at V and 0 bases at J, with 7 bases between. CDR3 length: 13 residues. DNA for the CDR3: TGTGCCAGCAGTAGCGGGTACCAAGAGACCCAGTACTTC. Residues: CASSSGYQETQYF.

The chain couples TRBV6-1 to TRBJ2-1; 10 bases agree with TRBD2. The better agreement between TRBJ2-5 and the DNA end casts doubt on the J call. Germline-derived CDR1 and CDR2 are MNHNS and SASEGT. CDR3 length: 14 amino acids. CDR3 region: CASSISGGVETQYF. DNA for the CDR3: TGTGCCAGCAGTATCAGCGGGGGGGTAGAGACCCAGTACTTC.

As for this clonotype: A much more abundant neighbour one base away suggests this may be a read error. The chain has TRBV27 and TRBJ2-1; tentative D call: TRBD2 (5 bases). CDR3 length equals 13 residues. Germline loops: CDR1 MNHEY, CDR2 SMNVEV (reference sequence). V lost 5 bases to trimming and J lost 11 bases, with 16 bases between them. The CDR3 spells CASSHLERSQQFF. The CDR3 nucleotides read TGTGCCAGCAGTCACCTGGAGCGGAGTCAGCAGTTCTTC.

This rearrangement joins TRBV7-3 to TRBJ2-2; D gene uncertain. The ends were cut back, 5 bases at V and 7 bases at J, with 11 bases in the middle. The CDR3 has 13 residues. Per the germline V gene, CDR1 is SGHTA and CDR2 is FQGTGA. In DNA form, the CDR3 reads TGTGCCAGCAGCCCCAGCAGGAGCGGGGAGCTGTTTTTT. Translated, it gives CASSPSRSGELFF.

The table lists this clonotype with many counts. The chain uses TRBV28 and TRBJ2-1, with 9 bases identical to TRBD1. V trimming: 6 bases; J trimming: 2 bases; junction bases outside the gene matches: 5. Germline V gene sequence: CDR1 MDHEN, CDR2 SYDVKM. CDR3 size: 15 residues. The CDR3 sequence: CASSLRTGAYNEQFF. The CDR3 coding sequence is TGTGCCAGCAGCCTCCGGACAGGGGCCTACAATGAGCAGTTCTTC. The full variable domain, in which reference TRBV28 and TRBJ2-1 provide the parts outside the CDR3, is DVKVTQSSRYLVKRTGEKVFLECVQDMDHENMFWYRQDPGLGLRLIYFSYDVKMKEKGDIPEGYSVSREKKERFSLILESASTNQTSMYLCASSLRTGAYNEQFFGPGTRLTVL.

The chain joins TRBV27 to TRBJ2-3; D uncertain. V was clipped by 8 bases and J by 9 bases, with 12 bases between them. This CDR3 contains 11 residues. The germline CDR1 and CDR2 sequences are MNHEY and SMNVEV (reference sequence). The CDR3 is CASGAQETQYF. DNA of the CDR3: TGTGCCAGCGGTGCCCAAGAGACGCAGTATTTT.

The chain combines TRBV6-1 with TRBJ1-2; a weak D match, TRBD1 (5 bases). Between the trimmed V and J ends, which lost 5 bases and 8 bases, there was a span of 15 bases. CDR1 is MNHNS and CDR2 is SASEGT in the germline V gene. The CDR3 covers 13 residues. DNA for the CDR3: TGTGCCAGCAGTAAACATTCGGGGACCGGCTACACCTTC. Translated: CASSKHSGTGYTF.

The chain links TRBV6-1 to TRBJ2-4; perhaps TRBD2 as D (6 bases). The CDR3 has 16 amino acids. Germline values: CDR1 MNHNS, CDR2 SASEGT. V dropped 8 bases and J dropped 13 bases, with 30 bases sitting between them. CDR3 loop: CASRDAGPWVKDTQYF. The CDR3, as DNA: TGTGCCAGCCGCGACGCGGGGCCGTGGGTCAAGGACACGCAGTACTTC.

The chain recombines TRBV27 with TRBJ2-3; 10 bases are a match to TRBD2. This CDR3 region has 17 residues. Germline V lookup: CDR1 MNHEY, CDR2 SMNVEV (reference sequence). The ends lost 5 bases at V and 7 bases at J; junction bases unmatched: 15. CDR3 sequence reads: CASSTSWSSGSMYTQYF. CDR3 DNA: TGTGCCAGCAGTACATCCTGGTCTAGCGGGAGTATGTATACGCAGTATTTT.

This clonotype was seen a handful of times. The chain carries TRBV27 and TRBJ2-3; D remains ambiguous. This CDR3 spans 13 amino acids. The V and J ends lost 3 bases and 2 bases respectively, with 6 bases between them. In germline, CDR1 is MNHEY, CDR2 SMNVEV (reference sequence). The CDR3 spells CASSFFITDTQYF. The CDR3 DNA is TGTGCCAGCAGTTTCTTTATCACAGATACGCAGTATTTT.

This chain connects TRBV6-1 to TRBJ2-4; 8 bases line up with TRBD2. The junction had 16 bases not matched to a gene; V was cut back by 0 bases and J by 3 bases. CDR1 is MNHNS, CDR2 SASEGT, per germline. This CDR3 is built from 20 residues. CDR3 sequence (DNA): TGTGCCAGCAGTGAAGCAAGCGGGAGCTCAGGGTTTTTCGGCAAAAACATTCAGTACTTC. Encoded protein: CASSEASGSSGFFGKNIQYF.

The chain recombines TRBV4-1 with TRBJ1-1; TRBD1 is a possible D gene (5 bases). The V end was cut by 1 base, the J end by 11 bases, with 14 bases between. The CDR3 extends over 13 amino acids. The germline V gene has CDR1 MGHRA and CDR2 YSYEKL. As DNA, the CDR3 is TGCGCCAGCAGCCAAGCGCAGGGTATCGAGGCTTTCTTT. This sequence encodes CASSQAQGIEAFF.

The chain is built from TRBV4-1 and TRBJ2-3; 7 bases map to TRBD1. The tail of the sequence fits TRBJ2-7 better, so the J call may be wrong. The V gene's germline CDR1 is MGHRA and CDR2 YSYEKL. The CDR3 runs to 15 residues. The CDR3 region has the DNA TGCGCCGGCGGGCAAGGGGGCGGTGGCACAGATACGCAGTACTTC. It specifies CAGGQGGGGTDTQYF.

This clonotype was detected only a few times. The chain employs TRBV10-2 and TRBJ2-3, with 7 positions matching TRBD1. This CDR3 is 17 amino acids long. Germline trimming cut 2 bases from V and 4 bases from J; bases unmatched to any gene: 12. The V gene's germline CDR1 is WSHSY and CDR2 SAAADI. This CDR3 is CASSEPPARGTADTQYF. The CDR3 coding sequence is TGCGCCAGCAGTGAGCCGCCCGCCAGGGGGACGGCAGATACGCAGTATTTT.

About this clonotype itself: At one boundary the junction diverges from the germline segment, which might be a read error. The chain uses TRBV6-1 and TRBJ2-5; D may correspond to TRBD1 or TRBD2 (6 bases each). This CDR3 has 15 residues. Looked up from germline, CDR1 is MNHNS and CDR2 is SASEGT. CDR3 protein: CARANGGRDPETQYF. As DNA, the CDR3 is TGTGCCAGGGCGAACGGGGGCCGAGACCCAGAGACGCAGTACTTC.

In its sample, this clonotype is medium-sized. The chain joins TRBV27 to TRBJ2-1, with 9 bases that match TRBD2. J lost 4 bases, V lost 4 bases, and 14 bases had no gene match. The CDR3 length is 18 residues. Germline V gene data show CDR1 as MNHEY and CDR2 as SMNVEV (reference sequence). Here the CDR3 DNA reads TGTGCCAGCAGTTCGCCACAGGGTCAGCTAGCGGGATACAATGAGCAGTTCTTC. It yields the protein CASSSPQGQLAGYNEQFF.

Note on this clonotype: The junction departs from the called germline gene at one end, perhaps through a read error. This chain connects TRBV6-1 to TRBJ2-5, with 8 positions matching TRBD1. Germline V gene sequence: CDR1 MNHNS, CDR2 SASEGT. The CDR3 runs to 15 residues. DNA of the CDR3: TGTGCCAGGAGCCTCAGGGGGCGTGACCAAAAGACCCAGTACTTC. It is translated as CARSLRGRDQKTQYF.

The chain links TRBV6-5 to TRBJ2-3; the match to TRBD1 covers 10 bases. Germline V CDR1 and CDR2: MNHEY, SVGAGI. V was clipped by 7 bases and J by 2 bases; unmatched bases: 9. The CDR3 has 16 residues. Here the CDR3 DNA reads TGTGCCAGCATTTCCGGGACAGGGGCTTTCACAGATACGCAGTATTTT. Translated: CASISGTGAFTDTQYF.

The sample holds a few counts of this clonotype. The chain couples TRBV12-5 to TRBJ2-1; 13 nucleotides agree with TRBD2. With V trimmed by 5 bases and J by 9 bases, 16 bases remained unmatched. Germline CDR1 is LGHNT and CDR2 is FRNRAP. This CDR3 contains 18 residues. CDR3 protein: CASGAARTSGSRGSEQFF. DNA of the CDR3: TGTGCTAGTGGTGCGGCGAGGACTAGCGGGAGTAGAGGTAGTGAGCAGTTCTTC.